The 25 T cell receptor beta chains in this list originate from one sample, sequenced in a study of blood T cell repertoires in COVID-19. Sequencing used immunoSEQ multiplex PCR; TCRdb keeps in-frame clones, though not all of them. The sample contains about 180,000 clones, 85% to 90% of which appear only once. Sequencing was carried out using PBMCs or T cells enriched from blood (not recorded which). Source of these receptors: a man aged 40-49 years who had recovered from COVID-19.

The V and J genes are TRBV5-1 and TRBJ2-1, with 8 bases that match TRBD2. V lost 4 bases, J lost 4 bases, and 10 bases stayed unmatched. The CDR3 has 16 residues. Germline loops: CDR1 SGHRS, CDR2 YFSETQ. CDR3 in DNA: TGCGCCAGCAGCGGTTCAGCGGGAGATTCGTACAATGAGCAGTTCTTC. It is translated as CASSGSAGDSYNEQFF.

The chain recombines TRBV7-9 with TRBJ1-4; D may be TRBD1 (6 bases). Germline CDR1 SEHNR, CDR2 FQNEAQ (reference sequence). This CDR3 comprises 14 residues. Trimming took off 3 bases at V and 14 bases at J, with 19 bases between the two ends. Here the CDR3 DNA reads TGTGCCAGCAGCTTCTCGACGGACAGCCCCAAGCTGTTTTTT. Protein product: CASSFSTDSPKLFF.

The genes are TRBV7-3 and TRBJ2-1, with D maybe TRBD2 (6 bases). With 1 base removed from V and 6 bases from J, the gap between germline ends came to 16 bases. This CDR3 contains 16 residues. The V gene's germline CDR1 is SGHTA and CDR2 FQGTGA. CDR3 nucleotides: TGTGCCAGCAGCTTAAACGGCCAGCGGGCGCCCAATGAGCAGTTCTTC. This gives the protein CASSLNGQRAPNEQFF.

J is TRBJ2-7 and V is TRBV30; the match to TRBD2 covers 8 bases. From germline, CDR1 is GTSNPN and CDR2 SVGIG (reference sequence). This CDR3 is built from 15 residues. The V and J ends lost 0 bases and 4 bases, in that order; junction bases with no gene match: 8. CDR3: CAWSVPAGGKYEQYF. The DNA of the CDR3 is TGTGCCTGGAGTGTACCGGCGGGAGGAAAATACGAGCAGTACTTC. Supplemented by reference TRBV30 and TRBJ2-7, the full variable domain reads SQTIHQWPATLVQPVGSPLSLECTVEGTSNPNLYWYRQAAGRGLQLLFYSVGIGQISSEVPQNLSASRPQDRQFILSSKKLLLSDSGFYLCAWSVPAGGKYEQYFGPGTRLTVT.

The chain combines TRBV6-2 or TRBV6-3 with TRBJ2-3, with D tentatively TRBD2 (6 bases). The V and J ends lost 5 bases and 12 bases respectively, with 12 bases between them. Germline values: CDR1 MNHEY, CDR2 SVGEGT. This CDR3 contains 11 residues. CDR3 amino acids: CASSLRENQYF. CDR3 sequence (DNA): TGTGCCAGCAGTCTCCGGGAGAACCAGTATTTT.

This chain uses TRBV19 with TRBJ1-2; possibly TRBD1 for D (6 bases). The germline CDR1 and CDR2 sequences are LNHDA and SQIVND (reference sequence). Deletions cut 3 bases from V and 5 bases from J, with 13 bases between. The CDR3 consists of 14 residues. CDR3 sequence reads: CASSMDRGRYGYTF. The DNA of the CDR3 is TGTGCCAGTAGTATGGACAGAGGGCGATATGGCTACACCTTC.

This clone was counted ten times or more. In DNA form, the CDR3 reads TGTGCCAGCAGCTTAGGCCGGGGCAGGGGAGCCTACGAGCAGTACTTC. Its protein product is CASSLGRGRGAYEQYF. This chain joins TRBV13 and TRBJ2-7, with D tentatively TRBD1 (6 bases). From germline, CDR1 is PRHDT and CDR2 FYEKMQ (reference sequence). V dropped 0 bases and J dropped 2 bases, with 14 bases sitting between them. CDR3 length: 16 residues. Using reference TRBV13 and TRBJ2-7 for the parts outside the CDR3, the full variable domain is AAGVIQSPRHLIKEKRETATLKCYPIPRHDTVYWYQQGPGQDPQFLISFYEKMQSDKGSIPDRFSAQQFSDYHSELNMSSLELGDSALYFCASSLGRGRGAYEQYFGPGTRLTVT.

The chain carries TRBV7-9 and TRBJ1-3; TRBD1 matches at 12 bases. The CDR3 is 17 amino acids. V lost 5 bases to trimming and J lost 2 bases; unmatched junction nucleotides: 7. CDR1 is SEHNR, CDR2 FQNEAQ, per germline (reference sequence). This CDR3 reads CASSLGTGGVTGNTIYF. For the CDR3, the DNA is TGTGCCAGCAGCCTTGGGACAGGGGGCGTAACTGGAAACACCATATATTTT.

The chain links TRBV3-1 (or the pseudogene TRBV3-2) to TRBJ1-1; weak D call: TRBD1 (5 bases). Germline CDR1 is LGHDT and CDR2 is YNNKEL (reference sequence). The CDR3 contains 13 residues. V lost 7 bases and J lost 11, with 20 bases in between. In nucleotides, the CDR3 is TGTGCCAGCACCTTTGCACCGGGGGGTGAGGCTTTCTTT. Protein: CASTFAPGGEAFF.

This chain uses TRBV19 with TRBJ1-6; a weak D match, TRBD1 (5 bases). The germline V and J ends were trimmed by 7 bases and 4 bases, with 11 bases remaining between them. The CDR3 has 14 amino acids. Germline assignment: CDR1 LNHDA and CDR2 SQIVND (reference sequence). CDR3 region: CASKGQTYNSPLHF. In nucleotides, the CDR3 is TGTGCCAGTAAAGGACAAACTTATAATTCACCCCTCCACTTT.

The chain employs TRBV7-2 and TRBJ1-3, with 8 bases matching TRBD1. The CDR3 has 15 amino acids. V trimming: 5 bases; J trimming: 4 bases; junction bases outside the gene matches: 7. Per germline, CDR1 SGHTA and CDR2 FQGNSA. In DNA form, the CDR3 reads TGTGCCAGCAGCCTAGAGACAGGGGAAGGAAACACCATATATTTT. This gives the protein CASSLETGEGNTIYF.

CDR3 in DNA: TGTGCCAGTAGTATAGGACTACGGGGATACGAGCAGTACTTC. Protein sequence: CASSIGLRGYEQYF. The chain has TRBV19 and TRBJ2-7; maybe TRBD2 (5 bases). V was pared by 1 base and J by 4 bases, with 11 bases between. The CDR3 totals 14 residues. The germline CDR1 and CDR2 sequences are LNHDA and SQIVND (reference sequence).

The V call is TRBV5-4, the J call TRBJ1-1; D might be TRBD1 (6 bases). The CDR3 runs 14 residues. The V end lost 2 bases, the J end lost 2 bases, and 10 bases lay between the germline ends. Germline lookup yields CDR1 SGHNT and CDR2 YYREEE (reference sequence). CDR3 loop: CASSFPDSNTEAFF. The CDR3 DNA follows: TGTGCCAGCAGCTTCCCGGACAGCAACACTGAAGCTTTCTTT.

The gene calls are TRBV27 and TRBJ1-6; 7 nucleotides align to TRBD1. The CDR3 extends over 17 amino acids. J was trimmed by 5 bases and V by 0 bases; bases with no gene match: 7. Germline-derived CDR1 and CDR2 are MNHEY and SMNVEV (reference sequence). DNA for the CDR3: TGTGCCAGCAGTTTATCGAGATGGGACAGCGATAATTCACCCCTCCACTTT. It codes for CASSLSRWDSDNSPLHF.

V usage is TRBV27 and J usage is TRBJ2-7; tentative D call: TRBD2 (6 bases). V lost 3 bases to trimming and J lost 4 bases, with 22 bases between them. Germline V gene sequence: CDR1 MNHEY, CDR2 SMNVEV (reference sequence). The CDR3 extends over 17 amino acids. The CDR3 nucleotides read TGTGCCAGCAGTTTTCGGGGAGGCGGTAGAGAGGGTTACGAGCAGTACTTC. It specifies CASSFRGGGREGYEQYF.

This clone has more than one count but fewer than ten. The gene calls are TRBV11-2 and TRBJ2-5; D possibly corresponds to TRBD2 (5 bases). CDR1 is SGHAT, CDR2 FQNNGV, per germline. Deletions cut 4 bases from V and 1 base from J, with 19 bases between. This CDR3 contains 17 residues. CDR3 region: CASSSLKDSSLQETQYF. The CDR3 DNA reads as TGTGCCAGCAGCTCCCTAAAGGACTCTTCACTCCAAGAGACCCAGTACTTC.

The rearrangement links TRBV18 to TRBJ1-5; 7 bases fit TRBD1. Unmatched junction bases numbered 6, after V lost 1 base and J lost 12 bases. The CDR3 covers 13 residues. Germline V CDR1 and CDR2: KGHSH, LQKENI. The CDR3 reads CASSPRSQGDQHF. The CDR3 DNA sequence: TGTGCCAGCTCACCACGGAGCCAGGGGGACCAGCATTTT.

The V and J genes are TRBV4-1 and TRBJ1-2; D is unresolved. Deletions cut 0 bases from V and 0 bases from J, with 14 bases between. The germline V gene has CDR1 MGHRA and CDR2 YSYEKL. CDR3 length equals 17 residues. Here the CDR3 reads CASSQDSGDLANYGYTF. The CDR3 nucleotides are TGCGCCAGCAGCCAAGATTCGGGTGACCTAGCTAACTATGGCTACACCTTC.

J is TRBJ1-2 and V is TRBV2; 7 nucleotides line up with TRBD1. This CDR3 has 14 residues. In germline, CDR1 is SNHLY, CDR2 FYNNEI. V was pared by 8 bases and J by 4 bases, with 10 bases of the junction left unmatched. CDR3 sequence (DNA): TGTGCCAGCGACTACCGACAGGGACGCTATGGCTACACCTTC. Translated, it gives CASDYRQGRYGYTF. The full variable domain, in which reference TRBV2 and TRBJ1-2 provide the parts outside the CDR3, is EPEVTQTPSHQVTQMGQEVILRCVPISNHLYFYWYRQILGQKVEFLVSFYNNEISEKSEIFDDQFSVERPDGSNFTLKIRSTKLEDSAMYFCASDYRQGRYGYTFGSGTRLTVV.

The genes are TRBV7-9 and TRBJ2-1; 8 bases match TRBD1. CDR1 is SEHNR and CDR2 is FQNEAQ in the germline V gene (reference sequence). The CDR3 extends over 18 amino acids. The V segment lost 0 bases and the J segment 8 bases; nucleotides outside the gene matches: 15. The CDR3 region has the DNA TGTGCCAGCAGCTTAGCATCGGTCGGGACAGGTGACAACGATGAGCAGTTCTTC. Its protein is CASSLASVGTGDNDEQFF.

The rearrangement joins TRBV9 to TRBJ2-7; TRBD1 might be the D (6 bases). The CDR3 is made up of 14 amino acids. The V gene's germline CDR1 is SGDLS and CDR2 YYNGEE. V shed 0 bases and J shed 1 base, with 8 bases lying between them. In DNA, the CDR3 is TGTGCCAGCAGCGTAGACAGGGATTCCTACGAGCAGTACTTC. It encodes CASSVDRDSYEQYF.

This clone was seen a few times. The chain recombines TRBV9 with TRBJ1-2, with D perhaps TRBD1 (6 bases). Germline CDR1 and CDR2: SGDLS and YYNGEE. This CDR3 is built from 15 residues. The V and J ends lost 5 bases and 0 bases respectively, with 14 bases between them. The chain's CDR3 is CASSRDRFTNYGYTF. The CDR3 DNA is TGTGCCAGCAGTAGAGACAGGTTTACTAACTATGGCTACACCTTC.

This rearrangement joins TRBV3-1 (or the pseudogene TRBV3-2) to TRBJ1-1; the D gene is possibly TRBD1 (6 bases). The CDR3 extends over 14 amino acids. The V end lost 5 bases, the J end lost 1 base, and 11 bases lay between the germline ends. Germline-derived CDR1 and CDR2 are LGHDT and YNNKEL (reference sequence). The CDR3 DNA reads as TGTGCCAGCAGCTTGGGACAAGAGAACACTGAAGCTTTCTTT. Its translation is CASSLGQENTEAFF.

V and J are TRBV5-8 and TRBJ1-5; 7 bases fit TRBD1. The V gene end was trimmed by 4 bases and the J gene end by 7 bases; junction bases not matched to a gene: 14. This CDR3 is built from 16 residues. Germline V lookup: CDR1 SGHTS, CDR2 YDEGEE. CDR3 DNA: TGTGCCAGCAGCCCCCGCCACAGGGGATTGGGACAGCCCCAGCATTTT. It codes for CASSPRHRGLGQPQHF.

This sequence joins TRBV9 and TRBJ1-1, with D possibly being TRBD1 (5 bases). V was pared by 3 bases and J by 1 base, with 10 bases between. Looked up from germline, CDR1 is SGDLS and CDR2 is YYNGEE. The CDR3 length is 14 residues. The CDR3 sequence: CASSAGDSNTEAFF. The CDR3, as DNA: TGTGCCAGCAGCGCCGGGGACTCGAACACTGAAGCTTTCTTT.